This is a list of T cell receptor beta chains from one sample in a study of CD8 T cells in ankylosing spondylitis. TCRdb called the 5' RACE reads again in MiXCR, with one record for every CDR3 protein. The sample lists 500,000 or so distinct CDR3 sequences, about 5.7% occurring once. Sequenced material: blood, either unsorted or a sorted T cell fraction (not recorded which). The receptors derive from a male donor with ankylosing spondylitis. The CDR3 runs from the conserved cysteine through the conserved F or W. The order of the fields is clone size, D gene, V gene, J gene, CDR3 DNA, CDR3 protein. D genes are given only for firm matches. Size tells how often a clone was seen, or its class if it is expanded.

abundance: many
d_gene: .
v_gene: TRBV18
j_gene: TRBJ2-7
CDR3nt: TGTGCCAGCTCATATCAAGGTGGGTCCTCCTACGAGCAGTACTTC
CDR3aa: CASSYQGGSSYEQYF

abundance: many
d_gene: .
v_gene: TRBV6-1
j_gene: TRBJ1-1
CDR3nt: TGTGCCAGCAGCCCCCGAGGGACCGTGAACACTGAAGCTTTCTTT
CDR3aa: CASSPRGTVNTEAFF

abundance: many
d_gene: TRBD1
v_gene: TRBV7-2
j_gene: TRBJ1-6
CDR3nt: TGTGCCAGCAGCACGCAAGCGACAGGGGCAGGGTCACCCCTCCACTTT
CDR3aa: CASSTQATGAGSPLHF

abundance: many
d_gene: TRBD1
v_gene: TRBV20-1
j_gene: TRBJ2-5
CDR3nt: TGCAGTGCAAAGGACAGGGGCTTTACAGAGACCCAGTACTTC
CDR3aa: CSAKDRGFTETQYF

abundance: few
d_gene: TRBD1
v_gene: TRBV30
j_gene: TRBJ1-5
CDR3nt: TGTGCCTGGAGTGGGAACAGGGGAGGGCAGCCCCAGCATTTT
CDR3aa: CAWSGNRGGQPQHF

abundance: many
d_gene: .
v_gene: TRBV20-1
j_gene: TRBJ1-6
CDR3nt: TGCAGTGCTAGACCCTACAGCTCCTATAATTCACCCCTCCACTTT
CDR3aa: CSARPYSSYNSPLHF

abundance: few
d_gene: .
v_gene: TRBV28
j_gene: TRBJ2-5
CDR3nt: TGTGCCAGCAGGAGGGCTCAAGAGACCCAGTACTTC
CDR3aa: CASRRAQETQYF

abundance: many
d_gene: .
v_gene: TRBV25-1
j_gene: TRBJ2-5
CDR3nt: TGTGCCAGCAGTGAAGGCGGGGCCCGGGAGACCCAGTACTTC
CDR3aa: CASSEGGARETQYF

abundance: few
d_gene: TRBD2
v_gene: TRBV2
j_gene: TRBJ2-1
CDR3nt: TGTGCCAGCAGCGGACTAGCGGGAGGGGGAGGGCAGTTCTTC
CDR3aa: CASSGLAGGGGQFF

abundance: many
d_gene: TRBD2
v_gene: TRBV18
j_gene: TRBJ2-5
CDR3nt: TGTGCCAGCTCGCTCACTAGCGGAAAAGAGACCCAGTACTTC
CDR3aa: CASSLTSGKETQYF

abundance: few
d_gene: .
v_gene: TRBV7-2
j_gene: TRBJ1-1
CDR3nt: TGTGCCAGCAGCGCTGACCGAAGCACTGAAGCTTTCTTT
CDR3aa: CASSADRSTEAFF

abundance: many
d_gene: TRBD1
v_gene: TRBV20-1
j_gene: TRBJ1-1
CDR3nt: TGCAGTGCTAGAGATTCGAAGGGGGCGAACACTGAAGCTTTCTTT
CDR3aa: CSARDSKGANTEAFF

abundance: few
d_gene: .
v_gene: TRBV7-8
j_gene: TRBJ1-6
CDR3nt: TGTGCCAGCAGCTTTGGCAGGGTCAATTCACCCCTCCACTTT
CDR3aa: CASSFGRVNSPLHF

abundance: many
d_gene: TRBD2
v_gene: TRBV20-1
j_gene: TRBJ2-1
CDR3nt: TGCAGTGCCCATAGCGGGAGGTTATACAATGAGCAGTTCTTC
CDR3aa: CSAHSGRLYNEQFF

abundance: many
d_gene: .
v_gene: TRBV9
j_gene: TRBJ1-5
CDR3nt: TGTGCCAGCAGCGTAGACAGCAGACAGCCCCAGCATTTT
CDR3aa: CASSVDSRQPQHF

abundance: many
d_gene: .
v_gene: TRBV27
j_gene: TRBJ2-5
CDR3nt: TGTGCCAGCAGGGGCGGACAGGGACTAAACCAAGAGACCCAGTACTTC
CDR3aa: CASRGGQGLNQETQYF